This T cell receptor beta chain originates from a study of cytomegalovirus exposure and HLA in healthy donors. Primers included in the PCR were 60 Vbeta and 13 Jbeta primers. Clones were sequenced by immunoSEQ multiplex PCR, and TCRdb holds only the in-frame ones, with some missing. The sample shows roughly 100,000 clones, more than 60% of them seen only once. This CDR3 spans 14 amino acids. With 6 bases clipped from V and 2 bases from J, the junction kept 3 bases outside the gene matches. The germline V gene encodes CDR1 LNHDA and CDR2 SQIVND (reference sequence). This TCR was sampled from a man aged 60 to 69 in good health and CMV-seronegative. This chain joins TRBV19 and TRBJ2-5; 10 nucleotides line up with TRBD1. Sequencing was done on a sample of PBMCs. For the CDR3, the DNA is TGTGCCAGTAGCAAGGACAGGGGGCAAGAGACCCAGTACTTC. This codes for CASSKDRGQETQYF.